These 22 T cell receptor beta chains came from one sample sequenced in a study of cytomegalovirus exposure and HLA in healthy donors. The PCR made use of 60 Vbeta and 13 Jbeta primers. The repertoire was sequenced with immunoSEQ multiplex PCR; TCRdb's copy has only in-frame clones and lacks some. The data show some 190,000 clones, with 9.5% seen just once and 1% to 1.5% held by the top ten. Sequences were obtained from PBMCs. The receptors come from a woman in her 30s in good health and CMV-seropositive.

This clone came up a few times. The CDR3 coding sequence is TGTGCCAGCAGCTTAGAGGCAGGGACTCATGAGACAAAACTGTTTTTT. Protein sequence: CASSLEAGTHETKLFF. J is TRBJ1-4 and V is TRBV7-6, with a possible D match to TRBD1 (5 bases). The V end lost 1 base, the J end lost 10 bases, and 19 bases lay between the germline ends. There are 16 residues in the CDR3. Per the germline V gene, CDR1 is SGHVS and CDR2 is FNYEAQ.

This clone came up a few times. The V and J genes are TRBV2 and TRBJ2-5, with D possibly matching TRBD1 (5 bases). The V end lost 9 bases, the J end lost 4 bases, and 15 bases lay between the germline ends. CDR1 SNHLY and CDR2 FYNNEI come from the germline V gene. The CDR3 runs to 13 residues. Here the CDR3 DNA reads TGTGCCAGTGCTCAGGGTAGGGCAGAGACCCAGTACTTC. Encoded protein: CASAQGRAETQYF.

DNA for the CDR3: TGTGCCAGCAGTTACTCGACTAGCGGGAACGATGAGCAGTTCTTC. Its translation: CASSYSTSGNDEQFF. The genes are TRBV6-5 and TRBJ2-1, with TRBD2 matching over 11 bases. J lost 8 bases, V lost 0 bases, and 3 bases had no gene match. CDR1 and CDR2 (germline): MNHEY, SVGAGI. The CDR3 totals 15 residues.

In this sample, this clone turned up a few times. The chain is built from TRBV6-7 and TRBJ2-4, with 8 bases lining up with TRBD1. TRBV6-7 has ORF status, its function being uncertain. The CDR3 is 16 amino acids. Losses at the gene ends were 0 bases for V and 2 bases for J; bases not matched to a gene: 3. CDR3 sequence reads: CASSYSRDRPKNIQYF. Here the CDR3 DNA reads TGTGCCAGCAGTTACTCGAGGGACAGGCCCAAAAACATTCAGTACTTC.

This clone showed up just a few times. CDR3 sequence reads: CATSSHSNPGAGELFF. CDR3 DNA sequence: TGTGCCACCAGCAGCCATTCAAACCCAGGGGCCGGGGAGCTGTTTTTT. The chain is built from TRBV15 and TRBJ2-2, with D possibly TRBD1 on 6 matching bases. Germline loops: CDR1 LNHNV, CDR2 YYDKDF (reference sequence). V was pared by 3 bases and J by 6 bases, with 17 bases between. This CDR3 has 16 amino acids.

This clone was seen a few times. The chain is built from TRBV11-2 and TRBJ2-1; no clear D gene. The CDR3 spans 13 residues. V dropped 5 bases and J dropped 4 bases, with 9 bases sitting between them. The germline CDR1 and CDR2 sequences are SGHAT and FQNNGV. DNA of the CDR3: TGTGCCAGCAGCCTTGGTCGGTACAATGAGCAGTTCTTC. Protein: CASSLGRYNEQFF.

This clone has a count of ten or more. The V gene is TRBV2, the J gene TRBJ1-4; D not certain. The CDR3 covers 12 residues. From germline, CDR1 is SNHLY and CDR2 FYNNEI. With 2 bases removed from V and 9 bases from J, the gap between germline ends came to 7 bases. The CDR3 DNA reads as TGTGCCAGCAGTGAATTCAGGAAAAAACTGTTTTTT. This encodes CASSEFRKKLFF.

The chain is built from TRBV18 and TRBJ2-7; 9 nucleotides line up with TRBD1. This CDR3 is 17 amino acids long. Germline assignment: CDR1 KGHSH and CDR2 LQKENI. V lost 4 bases to trimming and J lost 5 bases; unmatched junction nucleotides: 15. CDR3 in amino acids: CASSLYSRDRAPHEQYF. CDR3 nucleotide sequence: TGTGCCAGCTCACTTTATTCCCGGGACAGGGCTCCCCACGAGCAGTACTTC.

V is TRBV10-1 and J is TRBJ1-1; D might be TRBD1 (5 bases). CDR3 length equals 13 residues. Germline V gives CDR1 WNHNN, CDR2 SYGVQD (reference sequence). Trimming left V 7 bases short and J 4 bases short, with 13 bases between. CDR3 nucleotide sequence: TGCGCCAGCAAGAATTTGGGGGGCACTGAAGCTTTCTTT. Translated: CASKNLGGTEAFF.

The rearrangement uses TRBV27 and TRBJ2-7; TRBD1 aligns across 7 bases. V lost 5 bases, J lost 3 bases, and 7 bases stayed unmatched. This CDR3 contains 14 residues. Germline-derived CDR1 and CDR2 are MNHEY and SMNVEV (reference sequence). The CDR3: CASSGVTGIYEQYF. For the CDR3, the DNA is TGTGCCAGCAGTGGGGTGACAGGGATCTACGAGCAGTACTTC.

The CDR3 DNA reads TGTGCCAGCAGGTCCGGGACAGGGAGGAAAGAAGCTTTCTTT. The encoded protein is CASRSGTGRKEAFF. The chain combines TRBV6-5 with TRBJ1-1, with TRBD1 identical over 9 bases. J was trimmed by 8 bases and V by 6 bases; bases with no gene match: 10. CDR1 and CDR2 (germline): MNHEY, SVGAGI. There are 14 residues in the CDR3.

This clone occurred a few times. The rearrangement joins TRBV2 to TRBJ2-5; a possible D gene is TRBD2 (6 bases). Germline values: CDR1 SNHLY, CDR2 FYNNEI. This CDR3 comprises 15 residues. The V end was cut by 5 bases, the J end by 5 bases, with 18 bases between. This chain's CDR3 is CASSPNRWEEETQYF. CDR3 DNA: TGTGCCAGCAGTCCTAACAGGTGGGAGGAGGAGACCCAGTACTTC.

This clone was found a few times. The rearrangement links TRBV5-1 to TRBJ2-5, with 7 bases identical to TRBD2. The CDR3 sequence is 16 residues long. The V gene's germline CDR1 is SGHRS and CDR2 YFSETQ. Unmatched junction bases numbered 12, after V lost 2 bases and J lost 5 bases. DNA of the CDR3: TGCGCCAGCAGCTTACCGACCGGACTAGAAGGCGAGACCCAGTACTTC. It is translated as CASSLPTGLEGETQYF.

The chain recombines TRBV6-6 with TRBJ2-3, with D possibly TRBD1 on 5 matching bases. CDR1 is MNHNY, CDR2 SVGAGI, per germline (reference sequence). The CDR3 spans 15 residues. V gave up 4 bases and J gave up 2 bases, with 13 bases separating them. The CDR3 region is CASSSQVLSTDTQYF. In DNA form, the CDR3 reads TGTGCCAGCAGTTCACAGGTTCTATCCACAGATACGCAGTATTTT.

The J gene is TRBJ1-1, the V gene TRBV5-4; D is perhaps TRBD1 (5 bases). The V gene's germline CDR1 is SGHNT and CDR2 YYREEE (reference sequence). Deletions cut 4 bases from V and 0 bases from J, with 13 bases between. The CDR3 length is 15 residues. The CDR3 region is CASSPYGQLNTEAFF. The DNA for the CDR3 is TGTGCCAGCAGCCCTTACGGACAACTGAACACTGAAGCTTTCTTT.

This clone was seen a handful of times. V usage is TRBV5-8 and J usage is TRBJ2-3, with TRBD1 identical over 7 bases. The ends lost 4 bases at V and 0 bases at J; junction bases unmatched: 8. Germline V gene sequence: CDR1 SGHTS, CDR2 YDEGEE. CDR3 length equals 16 residues. This CDR3 reads CASSLGTVPSTDTQYF. The CDR3 nucleotides read TGTGCCAGCAGCCTCGGGACAGTTCCTAGCACAGATACGCAGTATTTT.

This clone was detected a few times. The V and J genes are TRBV7-9 and TRBJ2-3; the D gene is possibly TRBD1 (5 bases). This CDR3 has 16 amino acids. The germline V gene encodes CDR1 SEHNR and CDR2 FQNEAQ (reference sequence). V was trimmed by 2 bases and J by 3 bases, leaving 15 bases between them. DNA for the CDR3: TGTGCCAGCAGCTTACGGCCAGGGTATCTGACAGATACGCAGTATTTT. This codes for CASSLRPGYLTDTQYF.

The chain is built from TRBV11-3 and TRBJ1-2; tentatively, D is TRBD1 (5 bases). Germline CDR1 reads SGHNT; CDR2 reads YENEEA. The CDR3 extends over 14 amino acids. V lost 5 bases to trimming and J lost 1 base, with 11 bases between them. CDR3 loop: CASSPLQVNYGYTF. The CDR3 DNA is TGTGCCAGCAGCCCTCTACAGGTTAACTATGGCTACACCTTC.

This clone was picked up a small number of times. The rearrangement uses TRBV15 and TRBJ1-1, with D tentatively TRBD1 (6 bases). This CDR3 is built from 14 residues. Trimming pared 4 bases from V and 5 bases from J, leaving 14 bases between. The germline CDR1 and CDR2 sequences are LNHNV and YYDKDF (reference sequence). CDR3 sequence (DNA): TGTGCCACCAGCACCGGGACAAGAACGACTGAAGCTTTCTTT. This sequence encodes CATSTGTRTTEAFF.

The chain recombines TRBV23-1 with TRBJ2-1, with 11 bases identical to TRBD2. TRBV23-1 is noted as an ORF with a role that remains uncertain. Trimming at V came to 3 bases and at J to 2 bases, leaving 12 bases not matched to a gene. This CDR3 is 19 amino acids long. CDR3: CASSHPLVLAGGTYNEQFF. The CDR3 nucleotides are TGCGCCAGCAGTCATCCCCTCGTTTTAGCGGGAGGGACCTACAATGAGCAGTTCTTC.

The gene calls are TRBV4-1 and TRBJ2-7; D perhaps matches TRBD2 (5 bases). CDR1 and CDR2 from the germline V gene are MGHRA and YSYEKL. V was clipped by 0 bases and J by 3 bases, with 15 bases between them. This CDR3 has 16 residues. The CDR3 region is CASSQEALDPLYEQYF. The DNA for the CDR3 is TGCGCCAGCAGCCAAGAAGCACTAGATCCCCTCTACGAGCAGTACTTC.

This clone turned up a few times. The chain joins TRBV5-4 to TRBJ1-2; D might be TRBD1 (5 bases). The germline CDR1 and CDR2 sequences are SGHNT and YYREEE (reference sequence). The CDR3 runs 15 residues. Trimming pared 0 bases from V and 5 bases from J, leaving 14 bases between. DNA for the CDR3: TGTGCCAGCAGCTTGGACCCGACAGTGGTTTATGGCTACACCTTC. Its translation: CASSLDPTVVYGYTF. Using reference TRBV5-4 and TRBJ1-2 for the parts outside the CDR3, the full variable domain is ETGVTQSPTHLIKTRGQQVTLRCSSQSGHNTVSWYQQALGQGPQFIFQYYREEENGRGNFPPRFSGLQFPNYSSELNVNALELDDSALYLCASSLDPTVVYGYTFGSGTRLTVV.